This TCR beta chain was identified during a study of molecular identifiers for immune sequencing clone quantification. TCRdb reprocessed the PCR reads with MiXCR, giving one entry per CDR3 protein. This sample has under 800,000 distinct CDR3 sequences; about 25% occur once, and the top ten carry 0.7% to 0.95%. The CDR3 consists of 14 residues. V shed 0 bases and J shed 4 bases, with 10 bases lying between them. CDR1 is LGHNA, CDR2 YSLEER, per germline. This clonotype was recorded many times. The sequence was collected from a human donor in good health. Some libraries in this study had Jurkat cell RNA spiked in. V usage is TRBV4-3 and J usage is TRBJ2-7, with no clear D. The sequenced material came from naive CD8+ T cells from blood, with Jurkat cell RNA spiked in. Described subset: FACS-sorted CD8+CD4-CCR7+CD45RA+ naive T cells. The CDR3: CASSQDATLYEQYF. The CDR3 DNA reads TGCGCCAGCAGCCAAGATGCCACGTTGTACGAGCAGTACTTC.